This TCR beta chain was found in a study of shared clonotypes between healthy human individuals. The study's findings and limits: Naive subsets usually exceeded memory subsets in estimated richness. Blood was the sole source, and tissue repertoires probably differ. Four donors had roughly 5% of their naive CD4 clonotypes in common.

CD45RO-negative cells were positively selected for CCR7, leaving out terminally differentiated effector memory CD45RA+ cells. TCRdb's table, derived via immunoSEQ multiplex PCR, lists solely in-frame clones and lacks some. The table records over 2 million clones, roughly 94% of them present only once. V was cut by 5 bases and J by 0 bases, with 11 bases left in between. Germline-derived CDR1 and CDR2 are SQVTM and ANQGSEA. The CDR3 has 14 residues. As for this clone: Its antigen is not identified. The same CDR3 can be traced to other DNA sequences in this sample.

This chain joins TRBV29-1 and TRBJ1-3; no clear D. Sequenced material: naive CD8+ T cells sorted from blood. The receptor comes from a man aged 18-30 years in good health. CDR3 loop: CSVRMSFSGNTIYF. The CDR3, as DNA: TGCAGCGTTCGGATGTCCTTCTCTGGAAACACCATATATTTT.